The rows below give T cell receptor beta chains drawn from one sample of a study of esophageal squamous cell carcinoma under preoperative chemotherapy. TCRdb recomputed calls from the PCR reads with MiXCR, one row per CDR3 protein. The top ten hold roughly 28% of the sample, which has 15,000 to 20,000 distinct CDR3 sequences, roughly 50% seen once. This material was collected from a patient given preoperative chemotherapy. The receptors derive from a human donor with esophageal squamous cell carcinoma. The donor label of this sample is uncertain. The conserved cysteine and the conserved F or W are not part of the CDR3 here. The order of the fields is J gene, V gene, CDR3 protein.

J: TRBJ2-3
V: TRBV5-1
CDR3: ASSREGVGSDTQY

J: TRBJ2-1
V: TRBV12-3/TRBV12-4
CDR3: ASSNGQNYEQF

J: TRBJ1-1
V: TRBV4-1
CDR3: ASSQPFMNTEAF

J: NA
V: TRBV7-9
CDR3: ASSPASGYSYEQY

J: NA
V: TRBV20-1
CDR3: SASWASGNYEQY

J: TRBJ2-1
V: TRBV12-3/TRBV12-4
CDR3: ASSYSNEQF

J: TRBJ2-3
V: TRBV7-3
CDR3: ASSSGLWAKDTQY

J: TRBJ2-5
V: TRBV6-6
CDR3: ASSSWTFNGETQY

J: TRBJ2-7
V: TRBV6-1
CDR3: ASSGGTVPYEQY

J: TRBJ2-3
V: TRBV13
CDR3: ASSLPEGSSTDTQY

J: TRBJ2-7
V: TRBV7-3
CDR3: ASSPSPGPSYEQY

J: TRBJ2-3
V: TRBV7-3
CDR3: ASSAGRGAKDIQY

J: TRBJ2-7
V: TRBV11-3
CDR3: ASSPSGERERNDEQY

J: NA
V: TRBV7-2
CDR3: ASSLDTGGYNEQY

J: NA
V: TRBV7-8
CDR3: ASSGTGGGDTETQY

J: TRBJ2-3
V: TRBV7-2
CDR3: ASSLVPGGGGTDTQY

J: NA
V: TRBV12-3/TRBV12-4
CDR3: ASSSSGGYEQY

J: TRBJ2-3
V: TRBV6-1
CDR3: ASSDRGAGSSADTQY

J: TRBJ2-7
V: TRBV7-2
CDR3: ASSLVPQSEQY

J: TRBJ2-3
V: TRBV7-9
CDR3: ASSLASGGSSTDTQY

J: NA
V: TRBV5-6
CDR3: ASSLVLAGASYEQF

J: TRBJ2-4
V: TRBV7-9
CDR3: RISPGRAKNTQY

J: TRBJ1-6
V: TRBV19
CDR3: ASSTPGDSPLH

J: TRBJ1-2
V: TRBV11-3
CDR3: ASSLTGTGIDGYT

J: TRBJ2-5
V: TRBV14
CDR3: ASSQDQETQY

J: NA
V: TRBV11-3
CDR3: ASSLGSSGSSYNEQY

J: TRBJ2-3
V: TRBV12-3/TRBV12-4
CDR3: ASGTSGSSDTQY